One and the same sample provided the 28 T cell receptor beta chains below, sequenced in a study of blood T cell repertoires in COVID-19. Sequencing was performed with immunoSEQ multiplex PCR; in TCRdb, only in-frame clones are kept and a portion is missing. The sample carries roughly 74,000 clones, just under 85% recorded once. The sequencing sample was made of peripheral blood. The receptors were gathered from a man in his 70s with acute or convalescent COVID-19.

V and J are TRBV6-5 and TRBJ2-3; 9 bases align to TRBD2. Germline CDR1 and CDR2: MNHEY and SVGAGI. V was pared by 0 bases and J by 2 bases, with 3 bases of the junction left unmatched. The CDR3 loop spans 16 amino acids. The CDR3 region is CASSYSLAGTTDTQYF. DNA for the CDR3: TGTGCCAGCAGTTACTCGCTAGCGGGAACCACAGATACGCAGTATTTT.

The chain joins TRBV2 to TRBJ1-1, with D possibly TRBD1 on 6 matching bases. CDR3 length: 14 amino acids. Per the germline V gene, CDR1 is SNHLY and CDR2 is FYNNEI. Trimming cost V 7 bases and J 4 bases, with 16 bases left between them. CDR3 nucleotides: TGTGCCAGCACCCCACAGGGTACTGGCACTGAAGCTTTCTTT. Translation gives CASTPQGTGTEAFF.

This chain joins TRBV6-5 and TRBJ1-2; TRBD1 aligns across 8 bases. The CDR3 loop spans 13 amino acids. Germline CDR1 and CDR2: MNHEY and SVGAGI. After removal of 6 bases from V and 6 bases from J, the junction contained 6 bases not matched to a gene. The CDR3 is CASRSTGVDGYTF. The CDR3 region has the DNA TGTGCCAGCAGATCGACAGGGGTGGATGGCTACACCTTC.

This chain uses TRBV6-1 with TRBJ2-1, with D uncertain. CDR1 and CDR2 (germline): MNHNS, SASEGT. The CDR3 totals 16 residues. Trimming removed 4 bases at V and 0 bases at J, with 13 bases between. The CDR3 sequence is CASSGYPESSYNEQFF. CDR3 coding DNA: TGTGCCAGCAGTGGGTACCCCGAGAGCTCCTACAATGAGCAGTTCTTC.

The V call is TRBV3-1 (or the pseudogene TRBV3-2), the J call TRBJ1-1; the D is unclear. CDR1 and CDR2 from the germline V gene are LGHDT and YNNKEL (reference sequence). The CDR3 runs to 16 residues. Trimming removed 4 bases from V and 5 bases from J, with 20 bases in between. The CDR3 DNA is TGTGCCAGCAGCCCAGCCATAGCTCCGGGAGGGACTGAAGCTTTCTTT. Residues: CASSPAIAPGGTEAFF.

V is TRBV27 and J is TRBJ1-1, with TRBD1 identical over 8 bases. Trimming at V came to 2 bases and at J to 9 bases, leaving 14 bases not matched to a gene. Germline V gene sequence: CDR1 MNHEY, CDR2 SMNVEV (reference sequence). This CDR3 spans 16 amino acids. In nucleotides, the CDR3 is TGTGCCAGCAGTTTACGGACAGGGCTAGTGGGTCGGAAAGCTTTCTTT. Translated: CASSLRTGLVGRKAFF.

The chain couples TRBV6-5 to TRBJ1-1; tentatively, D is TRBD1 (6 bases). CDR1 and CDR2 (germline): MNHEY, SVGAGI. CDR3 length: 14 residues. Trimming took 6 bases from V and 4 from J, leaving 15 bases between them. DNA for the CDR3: TGTGCCAGCAGCGCAGGGGTTTCAGTCACTGAAGCTTTCTTT. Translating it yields CASSAGVSVTEAFF.

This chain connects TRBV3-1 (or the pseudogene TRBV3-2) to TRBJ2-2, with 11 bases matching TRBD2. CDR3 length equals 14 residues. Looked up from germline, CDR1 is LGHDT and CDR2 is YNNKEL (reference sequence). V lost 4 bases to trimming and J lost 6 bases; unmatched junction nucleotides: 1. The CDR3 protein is CASSPLAGAGELFF. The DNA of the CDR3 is TGTGCCAGCAGCCCACTAGCGGGGGCCGGGGAGCTGTTTTTT.

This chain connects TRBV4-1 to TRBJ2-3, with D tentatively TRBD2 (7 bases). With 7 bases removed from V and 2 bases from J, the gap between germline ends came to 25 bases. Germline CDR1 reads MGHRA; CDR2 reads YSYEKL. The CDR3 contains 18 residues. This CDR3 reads CASTTAPAGALLTDTQYF. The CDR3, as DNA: TGCGCCAGCACCACCGCCCCCGCGGGGGCCCTCCTCACAGATACGCAGTATTTT.

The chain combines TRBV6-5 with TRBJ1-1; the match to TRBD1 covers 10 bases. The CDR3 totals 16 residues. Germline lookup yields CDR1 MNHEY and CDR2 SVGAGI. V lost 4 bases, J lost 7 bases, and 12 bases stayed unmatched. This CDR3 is CASSSRQGASYIEAFF. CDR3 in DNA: TGTGCCAGCAGTTCACGACAGGGGGCGAGTTACATTGAAGCTTTCTTT.

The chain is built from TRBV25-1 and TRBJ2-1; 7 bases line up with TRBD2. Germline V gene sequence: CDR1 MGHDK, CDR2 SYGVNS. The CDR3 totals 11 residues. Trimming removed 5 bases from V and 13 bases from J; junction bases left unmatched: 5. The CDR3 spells CASSPLAVQFF. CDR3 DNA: TGTGCCAGCAGTCCGCTAGCGGTTCAGTTCTTC.

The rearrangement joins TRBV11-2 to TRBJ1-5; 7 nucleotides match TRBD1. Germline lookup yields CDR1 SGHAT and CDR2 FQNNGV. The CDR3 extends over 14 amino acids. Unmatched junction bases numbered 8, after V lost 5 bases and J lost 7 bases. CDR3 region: CASSGTGVGQPQHF. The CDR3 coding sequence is TGTGCCAGCAGCGGTACAGGGGTGGGCCAGCCCCAGCATTTT.

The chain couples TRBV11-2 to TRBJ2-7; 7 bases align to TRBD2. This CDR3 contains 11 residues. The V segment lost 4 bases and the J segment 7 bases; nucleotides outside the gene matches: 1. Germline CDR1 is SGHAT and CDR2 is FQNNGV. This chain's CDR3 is CASSSAGEQYF. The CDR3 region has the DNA TGTGCCAGCAGCTCAGCGGGGGAGCAGTACTTC.

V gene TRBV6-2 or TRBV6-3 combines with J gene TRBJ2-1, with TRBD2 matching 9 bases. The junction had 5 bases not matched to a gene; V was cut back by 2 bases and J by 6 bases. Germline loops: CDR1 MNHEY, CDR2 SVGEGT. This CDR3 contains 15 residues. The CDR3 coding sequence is TGTGCCAGCAGTTACGGGGTAGCGGGAGTCAATGAGCAGTTCTTC. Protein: CASSYGVAGVNEQFF.

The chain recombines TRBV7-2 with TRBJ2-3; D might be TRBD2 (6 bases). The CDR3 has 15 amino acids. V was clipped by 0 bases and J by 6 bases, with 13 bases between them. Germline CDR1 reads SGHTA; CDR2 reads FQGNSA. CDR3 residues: CASSLAFGGADTQYF. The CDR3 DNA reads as TGTGCCAGCAGCTTAGCTTTCGGGGGAGCGGATACGCAGTATTTT. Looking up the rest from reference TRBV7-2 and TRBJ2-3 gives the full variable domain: GAGVSQSPSNKVTEKGKDVELRCDPISGHTALYWYRQSLGQGLEFLIYFQGNSAPDKSGLPSDRFSAERTGGSVSTLTIQRTQQEDSAVYLCASSLAFGGADTQYFGPGTRLTVL.

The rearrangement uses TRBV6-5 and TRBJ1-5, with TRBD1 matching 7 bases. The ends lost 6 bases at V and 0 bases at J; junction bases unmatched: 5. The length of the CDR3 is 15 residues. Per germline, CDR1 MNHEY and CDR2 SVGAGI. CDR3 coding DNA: TGTGCCAGCAGCCGGGGACAGATTAGCAATCAGCCCCAGCATTTT. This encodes CASSRGQISNQPQHF.

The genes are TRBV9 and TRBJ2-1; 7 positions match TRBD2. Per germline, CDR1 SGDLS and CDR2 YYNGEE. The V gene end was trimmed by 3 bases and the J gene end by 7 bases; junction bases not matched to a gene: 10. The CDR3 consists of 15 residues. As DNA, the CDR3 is TGTGCCAGCAGCGCGGGGGGACGGGCGGTTAATGAGCAGTTCTTC. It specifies CASSAGGRAVNEQFF. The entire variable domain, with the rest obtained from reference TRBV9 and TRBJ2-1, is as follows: DSGVTQTPKHLITATGQRVTLRCSPRSGDLSVYWYQQSLDQGLQFLIQYYNGEERAKGNILERFSAQQFPDLHSELNLSSLELGDSALYFCASSAGGRAVNEQFFGPGTRLTVL.

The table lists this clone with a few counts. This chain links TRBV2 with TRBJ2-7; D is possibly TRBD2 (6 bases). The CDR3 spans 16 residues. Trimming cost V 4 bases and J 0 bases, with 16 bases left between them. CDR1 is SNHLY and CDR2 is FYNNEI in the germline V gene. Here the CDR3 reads CASSGRGRTDSYEQYF. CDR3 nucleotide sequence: TGTGCCAGCAGTGGGAGGGGACGGACGGACTCCTACGAGCAGTACTTC.

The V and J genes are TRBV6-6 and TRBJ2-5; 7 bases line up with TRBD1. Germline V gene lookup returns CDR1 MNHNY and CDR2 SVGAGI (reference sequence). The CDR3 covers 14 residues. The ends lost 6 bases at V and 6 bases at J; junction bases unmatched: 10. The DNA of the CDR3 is TGTGCCAGCAGGACCACAGGGGACAAGAAGACCCAGTACTTC. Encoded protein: CASRTTGDKKTQYF.

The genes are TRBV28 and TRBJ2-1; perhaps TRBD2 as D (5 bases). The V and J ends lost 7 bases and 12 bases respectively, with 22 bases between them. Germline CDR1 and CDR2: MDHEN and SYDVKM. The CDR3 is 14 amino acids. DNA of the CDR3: TGTGCCAGCAACGAACCCAAGCTAGTGGGGAGGCAGTTCTTC. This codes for CASNEPKLVGRQFF.

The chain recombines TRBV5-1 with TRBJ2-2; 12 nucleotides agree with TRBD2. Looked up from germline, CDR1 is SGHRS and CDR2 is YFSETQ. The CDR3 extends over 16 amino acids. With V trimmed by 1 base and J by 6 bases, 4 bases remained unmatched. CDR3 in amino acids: CASSLPGLAGSGELFF. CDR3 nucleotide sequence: TGCGCCAGCAGCTTGCCCGGACTAGCGGGGTCCGGGGAGCTGTTTTTT.

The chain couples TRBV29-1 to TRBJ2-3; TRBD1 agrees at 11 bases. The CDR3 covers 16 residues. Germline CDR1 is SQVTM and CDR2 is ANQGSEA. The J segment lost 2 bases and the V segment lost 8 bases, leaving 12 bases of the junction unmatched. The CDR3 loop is CSIRTGGAGNTDTQYF. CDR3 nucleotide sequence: TGCAGCATACGGACAGGGGGCGCAGGTAACACAGATACGCAGTATTTT.

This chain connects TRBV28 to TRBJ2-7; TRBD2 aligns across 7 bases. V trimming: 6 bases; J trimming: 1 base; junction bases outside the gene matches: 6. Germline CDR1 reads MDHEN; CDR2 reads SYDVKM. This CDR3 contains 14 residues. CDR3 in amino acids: CASRASGRSYEQYF. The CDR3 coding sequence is TGTGCCAGCAGGGCTAGCGGAAGATCCTACGAGCAGTACTTC.

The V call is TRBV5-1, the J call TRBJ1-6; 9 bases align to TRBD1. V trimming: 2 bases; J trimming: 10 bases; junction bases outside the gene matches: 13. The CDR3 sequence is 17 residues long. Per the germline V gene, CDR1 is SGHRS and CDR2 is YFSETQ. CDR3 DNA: TGCGCCAGCAGCTTCTTGGCAGGAGGGACAGGGCAATCACCCCTCCACTTT. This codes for CASSFLAGGTGQSPLHF.

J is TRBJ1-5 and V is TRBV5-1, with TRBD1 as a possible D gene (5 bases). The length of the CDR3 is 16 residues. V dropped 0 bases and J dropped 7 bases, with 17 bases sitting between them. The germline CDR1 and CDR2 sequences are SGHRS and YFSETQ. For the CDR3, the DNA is TGCGCCAGCAGCTTGGAGGGCAGGGCAGGTGGGCAGCCCCAGCATTTT. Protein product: CASSLEGRAGGQPQHF. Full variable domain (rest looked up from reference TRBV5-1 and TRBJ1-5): KAGVTQTPRYLIKTRGQQVTLSCSPISGHRSVSWYQQTPGQGLQFLFEYFSETQRNKGNFPGRFSGRQFSNSRSEMNVSTLELGDSALYLCASSLEGRAGGQPQHFGDGTRLSIL.

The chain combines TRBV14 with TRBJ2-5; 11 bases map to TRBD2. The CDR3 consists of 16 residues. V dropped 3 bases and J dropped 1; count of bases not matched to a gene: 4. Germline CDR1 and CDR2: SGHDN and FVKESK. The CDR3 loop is CASSHLTSGTQETQYF. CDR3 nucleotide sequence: TGTGCCAGCAGCCATCTGACTAGCGGGACCCAAGAGACCCAGTACTTC.

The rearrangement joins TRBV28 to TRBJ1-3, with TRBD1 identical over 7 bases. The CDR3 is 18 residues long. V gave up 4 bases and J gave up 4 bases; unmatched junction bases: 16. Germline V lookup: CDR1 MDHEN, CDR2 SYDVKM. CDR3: CASSSPGVEGARGNTIYF. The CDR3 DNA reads TGTGCCAGCAGTTCCCCAGGGGTGGAGGGGGCGCGGGGAAACACCATATATTTT.

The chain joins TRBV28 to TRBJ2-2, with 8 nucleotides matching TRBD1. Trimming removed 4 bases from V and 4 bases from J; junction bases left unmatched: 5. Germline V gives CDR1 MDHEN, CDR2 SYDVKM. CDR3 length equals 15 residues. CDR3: CASSSGGWGTGELFF. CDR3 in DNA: TGTGCCAGCAGTTCAGGGGGCTGGGGCACCGGGGAGCTGTTTTTT.